The present T cell receptor (beta chain) was sequenced within a study of control samples from healthy donors and cancer patients. The repertoire was sequenced with immunoSEQ multiplex PCR; TCRdb's copy has only in-frame clones and lacks some. The sample holds about 94,000 clones, about nine tenths seen once. The CDR3 contains 18 residues. The V end was cut by 2 bases, the J end by 3 bases, with 22 bases between. CDR1 and CDR2 from the germline V gene are LNHDA and SQIVND (reference sequence). The chain employs TRBV19 and TRBJ1-1; the D is unclear. This clonotype was obtained from a woman under 30 in good health. The sequenced material came from blood. The CDR3 DNA is TGTGCCAGTAGTATACCGGGTGGGAGATATGGTCGGTACACTGAAGCTTTCTTT. Translation: CASSIPGGRYGRYTEAFF.